The T cell receptor beta chain described here comes from a study of T cell repertoires in cytomegalovirus infection. This clonotype was seen many times. A single record per CDR3 protein comes from TCRdb applying MiXCR to the reads. The sample carries 560,000 or so distinct CDR3 sequences, more than 15% recorded once. The sequencing input was CD8+ T cells from PBMCs. This TCR was recovered from a human donor in good health (CMV status not recorded). Some clones in this sample may be carry-over from other donors' samples.

The CDR3 region has the DNA TGTGCCAGCAGCTTAGTATTAGCGGGGGGCGGATCCTACAATGAGCAGTTCTTC. This translates into CASSLVLAGGGSYNEQFF. The chain couples TRBV7-6 to TRBJ2-1, with 10 nucleotides matching TRBD2. Germline lookup yields CDR1 SGHVS and CDR2 FNYEAQ. CDR3 size: 18 residues. V shed 1 base and J 1 base; nucleotides not matched to a gene: 7.